This TCR beta chain was identified in a study of blood T cell repertoires in COVID-19. In the authors' workflow: How many nucleated cells were present was estimated from reference gene primer amplification. Produced via immunoSEQ multiplex PCR; TCRdb's table is partial and in-frame only. V, J and clone size were drawn from that table, and D and trimming were deduced from the DNA. The sample contains about 280,000 clones, nearly 90% of which appear only once. The CDR3 spans 16 residues. Germline lookup yields CDR1 SGHKS and CDR2 YYEKEE (reference sequence). The V end was cut by 6 bases, the J end by 3 bases, with 22 bases between.

The chain carries TRBV5-5 and TRBJ2-7; no clear D gene. This TCR was sampled from a woman aged 18-29 years with acute COVID-19. Source material: PBMCs or T cells enriched from blood (not recorded which). CDR3 coding DNA: TGTGCCAGCACCCAAGAGCCAGCGATACTGAGCTACGAGCAGTACTTC. It codes for CASTQEPAILSYEQYF.